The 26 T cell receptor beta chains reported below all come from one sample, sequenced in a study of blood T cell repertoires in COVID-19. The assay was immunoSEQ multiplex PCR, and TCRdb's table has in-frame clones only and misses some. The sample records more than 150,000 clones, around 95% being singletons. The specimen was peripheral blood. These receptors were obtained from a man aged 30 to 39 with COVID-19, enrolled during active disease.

The CDR3, as DNA: TGTGCCAGCAGTATACAACAGGGGAGGTACACTGAAGCTTTCTTT. It specifies CASSIQQGRYTEAFF. V and J are TRBV6-5 and TRBJ1-1, with 7 bases identical to TRBD1. Germline V gene sequence: CDR1 MNHEY, CDR2 SVGAGI. The CDR3 has 15 residues. After removal of 5 bases from V and 3 bases from J, the junction contained 9 bases not matched to a gene.

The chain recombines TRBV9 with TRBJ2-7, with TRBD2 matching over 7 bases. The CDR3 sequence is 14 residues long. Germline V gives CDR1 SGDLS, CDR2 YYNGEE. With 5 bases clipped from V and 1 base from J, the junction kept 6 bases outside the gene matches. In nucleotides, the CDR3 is TGTGCCAGCAGTGGGACTACCACATCCTACGAGCAGTACTTC. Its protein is CASSGTTTSYEQYF.

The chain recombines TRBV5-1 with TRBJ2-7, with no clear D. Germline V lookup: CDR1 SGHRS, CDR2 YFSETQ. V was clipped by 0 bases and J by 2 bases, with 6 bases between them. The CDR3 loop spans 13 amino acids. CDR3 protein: CASSLDSTYEQYF. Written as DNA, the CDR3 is TGCGCCAGCAGCTTGGACAGTACCTACGAGCAGTACTTC. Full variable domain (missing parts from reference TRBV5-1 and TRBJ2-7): KAGVTQTPRYLIKTRGQQVTLSCSPISGHRSVSWYQQTPGQGLQFLFEYFSETQRNKGNFPGRFSGRQFSNSRSEMNVSTLELGDSALYLCASSLDSTYEQYFGPGTRLTVT.

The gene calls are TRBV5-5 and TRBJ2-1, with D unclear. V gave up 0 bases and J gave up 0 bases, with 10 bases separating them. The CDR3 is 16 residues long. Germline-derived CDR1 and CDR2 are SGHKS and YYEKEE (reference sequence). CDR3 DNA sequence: TGTGCCAGCAGCTTGGGCCGCGGAGCCTCCTACAATGAGCAGTTCTTC. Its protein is CASSLGRGASYNEQFF.

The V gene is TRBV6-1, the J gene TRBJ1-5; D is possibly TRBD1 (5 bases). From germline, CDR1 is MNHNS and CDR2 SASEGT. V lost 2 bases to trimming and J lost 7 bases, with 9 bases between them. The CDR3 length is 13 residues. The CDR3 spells CASSELQAQPQHF. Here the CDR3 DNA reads TGTGCCAGCAGTGAATTACAGGCCCAGCCCCAGCATTTT.

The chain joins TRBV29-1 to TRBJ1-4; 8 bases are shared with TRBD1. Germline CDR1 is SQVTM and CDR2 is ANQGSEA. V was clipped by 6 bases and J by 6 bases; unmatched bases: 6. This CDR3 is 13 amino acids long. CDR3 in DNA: TGCAGCGTCTTAGGACAGGGCGATGAAAAACTGTTTTTT. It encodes CSVLGQGDEKLFF.

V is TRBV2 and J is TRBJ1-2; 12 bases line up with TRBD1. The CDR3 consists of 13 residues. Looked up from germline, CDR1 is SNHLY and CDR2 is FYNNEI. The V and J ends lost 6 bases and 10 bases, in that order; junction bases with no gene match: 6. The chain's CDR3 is CASSDRDRGPYTF. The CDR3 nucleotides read TGTGCCAGCAGCGACCGGGACAGGGGGCCCTACACCTTC.

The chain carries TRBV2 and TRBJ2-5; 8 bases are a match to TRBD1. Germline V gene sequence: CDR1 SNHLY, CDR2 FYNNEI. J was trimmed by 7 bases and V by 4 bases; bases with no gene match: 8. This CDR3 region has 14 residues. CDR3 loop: CASSGPGTGGTQYF. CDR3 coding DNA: TGTGCCAGCAGTGGCCCGGGGACAGGAGGGACCCAGTACTTC.

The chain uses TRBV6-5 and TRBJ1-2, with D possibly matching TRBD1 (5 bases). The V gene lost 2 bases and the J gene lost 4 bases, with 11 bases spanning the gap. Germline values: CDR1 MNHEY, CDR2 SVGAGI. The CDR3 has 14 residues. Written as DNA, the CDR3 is TGTGCCAGCAGTTACGGCAAGGGGTTCTATGGCTACACCTTC. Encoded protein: CASSYGKGFYGYTF.

The CDR3 loop is CASSFGQDYGYTF. The CDR3 DNA sequence: TGCGCCAGCAGCTTCGGACAGGACTATGGCTACACCTTC. The rearrangement joins TRBV5-1 to TRBJ1-2, with TRBD1 matching over 7 bases. Germline loops: CDR1 SGHRS, CDR2 YFSETQ. Unmatched junction bases numbered 1, after V lost 2 bases and J lost 3 bases. The CDR3 is made up of 13 amino acids.

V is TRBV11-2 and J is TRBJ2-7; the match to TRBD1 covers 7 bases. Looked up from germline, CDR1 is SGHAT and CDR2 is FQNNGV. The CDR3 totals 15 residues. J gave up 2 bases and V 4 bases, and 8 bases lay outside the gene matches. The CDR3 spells CASSSNRGGTYEQYF. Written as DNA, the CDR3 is TGTGCCAGCAGCTCGAACAGGGGTGGCACCTACGAGCAGTACTTC.

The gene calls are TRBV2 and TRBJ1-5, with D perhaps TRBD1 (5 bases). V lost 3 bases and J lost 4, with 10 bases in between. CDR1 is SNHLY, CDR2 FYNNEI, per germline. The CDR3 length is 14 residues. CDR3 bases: TGTGCCAGCAGTGAGGCGACAGCTAATCAGCCCCAGCATTTT. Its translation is CASSEATANQPQHF.

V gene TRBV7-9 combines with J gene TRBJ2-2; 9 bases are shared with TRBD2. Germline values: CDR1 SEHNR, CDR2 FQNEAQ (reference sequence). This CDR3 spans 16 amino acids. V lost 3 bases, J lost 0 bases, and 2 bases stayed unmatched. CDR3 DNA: TGTGCCAGCAGCTTTAGCGGGGGTGCGAACACCGGGGAGCTGTTTTTT. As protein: CASSFSGGANTGELFF. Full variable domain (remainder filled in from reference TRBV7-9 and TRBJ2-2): DTGVSQNPRHKITKRGQNVTFRCDPISEHNRLYWYRQTLGQGPEFLTYFQNEAQLEKSRLLSDRFSAERPKGSFSTLEIQRTEQGDSAMYLCASSFSGGANTGELFFGEGSRLTVL.

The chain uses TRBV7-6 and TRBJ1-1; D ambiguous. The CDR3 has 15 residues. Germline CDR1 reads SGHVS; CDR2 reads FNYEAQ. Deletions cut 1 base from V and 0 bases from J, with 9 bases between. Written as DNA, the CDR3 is TGTGCCAGCAGCTTAGAGGCAGACATGAACACTGAAGCTTTCTTT. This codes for CASSLEADMNTEAFF.

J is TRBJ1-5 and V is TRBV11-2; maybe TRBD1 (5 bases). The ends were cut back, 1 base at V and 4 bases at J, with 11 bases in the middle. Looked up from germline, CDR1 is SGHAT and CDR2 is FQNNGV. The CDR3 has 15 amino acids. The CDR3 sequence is CASSLVSGRNQPQHF. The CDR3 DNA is TGTGCCAGCAGCTTAGTGTCAGGGCGAAATCAGCCCCAGCATTTT.

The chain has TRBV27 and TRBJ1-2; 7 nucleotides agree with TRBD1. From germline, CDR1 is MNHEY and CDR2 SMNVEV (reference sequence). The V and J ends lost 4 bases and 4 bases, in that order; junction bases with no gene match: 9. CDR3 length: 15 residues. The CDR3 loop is CASSSRPGTVYGYTF. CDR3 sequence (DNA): TGTGCCAGCAGTTCCCGGCCCGGGACAGTCTATGGCTACACCTTC.

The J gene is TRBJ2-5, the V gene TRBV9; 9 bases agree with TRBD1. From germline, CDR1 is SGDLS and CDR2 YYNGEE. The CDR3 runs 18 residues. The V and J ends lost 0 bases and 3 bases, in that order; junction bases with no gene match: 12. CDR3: CASSVDVGQGIIEETQYF. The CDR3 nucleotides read TGTGCCAGCAGCGTAGATGTGGGACAGGGTATCATAGAAGAGACCCAGTACTTC. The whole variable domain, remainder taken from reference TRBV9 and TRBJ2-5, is DSGVTQTPKHLITATGQRVTLRCSPRSGDLSVYWYQQSLDQGLQFLIQYYNGEERAKGNILERFSAQQFPDLHSELNLSSLELGDSALYFCASSVDVGQGIIEETQYFGPGTRLLVL.

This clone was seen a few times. The CDR3 sequence is CASSPSSYNEQFF. The CDR3 coding sequence is TGCGCCAGCAGCCCCTCCTCCTACAATGAGCAGTTCTTC. V gene TRBV4-1 combines with J gene TRBJ2-1, with D uncertain. The germline gives CDR1 MGHRA, CDR2 YSYEKL. The CDR3 loop spans 13 amino acids. V gave up 4 bases and J gave up 0 bases, with 4 bases separating them.

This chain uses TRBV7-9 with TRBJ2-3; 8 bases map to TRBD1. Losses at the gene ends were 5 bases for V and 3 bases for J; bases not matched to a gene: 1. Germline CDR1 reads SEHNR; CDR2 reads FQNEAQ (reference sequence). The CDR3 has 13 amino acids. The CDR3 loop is CASSRTGTDTQYF. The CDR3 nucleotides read TGTGCCAGCAGCAGGACAGGGACAGATACGCAGTATTTT.

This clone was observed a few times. In nucleotides, the CDR3 is TGTGCCATCAGTGCGTCGGGAGGGACTGAAGCTTTCTTT. It is translated as CAISASGGTEAFF. This chain joins TRBV10-3 and TRBJ1-1; D is unresolved. Germline values: CDR1 ENHRY, CDR2 SYGVKD. The CDR3 consists of 13 residues. V gave up 4 bases and J gave up 5 bases, with 11 bases separating them.

The DNA for the CDR3 is TGTGCCAGCACCCTCCGGCGGAGCACAGATACGCAGTATTTT. Its protein is CASTLRRSTDTQYF. The V and J genes are TRBV7-2 and TRBJ2-3, with no clear D. Germline CDR1 SGHTA, CDR2 FQGNSA. V was shortened by 7 bases and J by 0 bases, with 11 bases between the two germline ends. The CDR3 is 14 amino acids.

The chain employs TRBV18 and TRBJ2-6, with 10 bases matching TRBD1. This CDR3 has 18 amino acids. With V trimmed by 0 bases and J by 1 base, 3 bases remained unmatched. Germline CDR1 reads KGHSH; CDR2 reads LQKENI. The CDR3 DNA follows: TGTGCCAGCTCACCACCGGGGACAGGGGTTTCTGGGGCCAACGTCCTGACTTTC. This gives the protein CASSPPGTGVSGANVLTF.

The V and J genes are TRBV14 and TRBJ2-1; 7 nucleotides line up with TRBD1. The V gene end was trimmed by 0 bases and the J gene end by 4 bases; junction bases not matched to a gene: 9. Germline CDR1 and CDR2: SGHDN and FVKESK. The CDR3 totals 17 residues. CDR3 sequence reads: CASSQDSYRGVYNEQFF. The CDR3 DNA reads TGTGCCAGCAGCCAAGATAGTTACAGGGGAGTGTACAATGAGCAGTTCTTC.

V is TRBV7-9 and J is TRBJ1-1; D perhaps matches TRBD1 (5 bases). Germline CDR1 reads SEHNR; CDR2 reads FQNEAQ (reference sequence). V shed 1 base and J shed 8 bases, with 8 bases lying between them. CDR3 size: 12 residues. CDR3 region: CASSLVDREAFF. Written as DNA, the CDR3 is TGTGCCAGCAGCTTAGTCGACAGAGAAGCTTTCTTT.

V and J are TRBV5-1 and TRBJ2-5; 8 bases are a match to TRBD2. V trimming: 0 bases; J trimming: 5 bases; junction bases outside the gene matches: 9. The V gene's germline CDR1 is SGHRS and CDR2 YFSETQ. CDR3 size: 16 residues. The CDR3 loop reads CASSLVGSGVHETQYF. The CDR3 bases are TGCGCCAGCAGCTTGGTGGGTAGCGGGGTTCACGAGACCCAGTACTTC.

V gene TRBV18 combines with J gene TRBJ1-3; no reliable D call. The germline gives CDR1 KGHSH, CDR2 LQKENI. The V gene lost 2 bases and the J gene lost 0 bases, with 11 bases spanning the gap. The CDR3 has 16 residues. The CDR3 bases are TGTGCCAGCTCACCAAGTCAGGTGTCCTCTGGAAACACCATATATTTT. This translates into CASSPSQVSSGNTIYF.